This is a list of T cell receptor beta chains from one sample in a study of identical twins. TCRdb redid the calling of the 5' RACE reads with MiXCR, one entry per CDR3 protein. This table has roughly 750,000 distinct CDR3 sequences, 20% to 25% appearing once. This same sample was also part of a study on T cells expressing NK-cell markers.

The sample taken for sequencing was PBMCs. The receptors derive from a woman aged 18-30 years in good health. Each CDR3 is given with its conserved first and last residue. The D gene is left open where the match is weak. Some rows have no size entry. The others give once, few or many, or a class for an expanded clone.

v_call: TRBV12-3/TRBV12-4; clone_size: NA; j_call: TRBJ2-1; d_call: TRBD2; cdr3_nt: TGTGCCAGCAGTTTCCGCCTAGCGGGGGGCGGGAGCTCCTACAATGAGCAGTTCTTC; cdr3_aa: CASSFRLAGGGSSYNEQFF
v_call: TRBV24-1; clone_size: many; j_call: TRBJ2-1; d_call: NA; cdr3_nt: TGTGCCACCAGAAAAACAGGGAATAGGAACTACAATGAGCAGTTCTTC; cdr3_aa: CATRKTGNRNYNEQFF
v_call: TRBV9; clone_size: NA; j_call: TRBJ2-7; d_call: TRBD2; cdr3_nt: TGTGCCAGCAGCGTTGCCAGCGGGAGGACCTACGAGCAGTACTTC; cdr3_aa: CASSVASGRTYEQYF
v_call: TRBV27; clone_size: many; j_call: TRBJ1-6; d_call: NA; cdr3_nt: TGTGCCAGCAGCCCGGGGAACTCACCCCTCCACTTT; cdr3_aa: CASSPGNSPLHF
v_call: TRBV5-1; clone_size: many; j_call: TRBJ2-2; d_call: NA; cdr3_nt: TGCGCCAGCAGCTTGGCCGCGAACACCGGGGAGCTGTTTTTT; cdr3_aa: CASSLAANTGELFF
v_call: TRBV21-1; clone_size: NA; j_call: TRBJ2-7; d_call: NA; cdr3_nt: TGTGCCAGCGCGCCTCCGGGGGGGCCCCCTCGGTTGCAGTACTTC; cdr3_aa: CASAPPGGPPRLQYF
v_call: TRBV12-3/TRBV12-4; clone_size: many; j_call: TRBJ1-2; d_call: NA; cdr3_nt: TGTGCCAGCGGGGACTATGGCTACACCTTC; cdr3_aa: CASGDYGYTF
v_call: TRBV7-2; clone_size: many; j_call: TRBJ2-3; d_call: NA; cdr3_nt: TGTGCCAGCAGCTTAGAGCGTCTAGATACGCAGTATTTT; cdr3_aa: CASSLERLDTQYF
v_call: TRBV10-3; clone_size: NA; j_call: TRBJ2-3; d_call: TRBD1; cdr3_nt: TGTGCCATCAGGGGACAGGGGGCGGAAGATACGCAGTATTTT; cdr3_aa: CAIRGQGAEDTQYF
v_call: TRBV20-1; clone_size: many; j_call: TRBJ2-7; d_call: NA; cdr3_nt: TGCAGTGCTAGCCGCGGGACCGCCTACGAGCAGTACTTC; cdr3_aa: CSASRGTAYEQYF
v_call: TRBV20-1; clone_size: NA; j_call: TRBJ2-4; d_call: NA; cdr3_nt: TGCAGTGCTTTAGACGTAGCCAAAAACATTCAGTACTTC; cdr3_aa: CSALDVAKNIQYF
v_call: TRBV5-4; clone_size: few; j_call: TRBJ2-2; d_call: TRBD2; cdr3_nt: TGTGCCAGCAGCTTGGCCGTAGCGGGAGTGTTCGCGAACACCGGGGAGCTGTTTTTT; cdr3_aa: CASSLAVAGVFANTGELFF
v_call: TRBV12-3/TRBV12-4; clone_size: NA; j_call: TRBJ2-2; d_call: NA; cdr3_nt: TGTGCCAGCAAGTCCCAGGGGCGTACCGGGGAGCTGTTTTTT; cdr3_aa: CASKSQGRTGELFF
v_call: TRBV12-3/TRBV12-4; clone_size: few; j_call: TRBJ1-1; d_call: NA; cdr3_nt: TGTGCCAGCAGTTTAGTTGGGGATAACACTGAAGCTTTCTTT; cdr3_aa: CASSLVGDNTEAFF
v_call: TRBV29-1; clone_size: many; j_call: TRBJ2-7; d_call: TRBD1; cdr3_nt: TGCAGCGTTGCACCGGGACAGGGCTCGTACGAGCAGTACTTC; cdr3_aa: CSVAPGQGSYEQYF
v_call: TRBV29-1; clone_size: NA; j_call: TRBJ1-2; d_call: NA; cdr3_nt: TGCAGCGCCTCGAATCTAGCTAACTATGGCTACACCTTC; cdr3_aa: CSASNLANYGYTF
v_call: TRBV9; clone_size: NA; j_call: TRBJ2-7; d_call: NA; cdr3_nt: TGTGCCAGCAGCGTAGTCCCCCACTACGAGCAGTACTTC; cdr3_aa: CASSVVPHYEQYF
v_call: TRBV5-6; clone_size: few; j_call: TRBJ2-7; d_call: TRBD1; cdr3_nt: TGTGCCAGCAGCTACGGGACAGGGTATAACGAGCAGTACTTC; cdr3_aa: CASSYGTGYNEQYF
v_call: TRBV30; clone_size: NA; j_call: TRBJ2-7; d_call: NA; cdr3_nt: TGTGCCTGGAGTTCGGGTAGTTACGAGCAGTACTTC; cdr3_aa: CAWSSGSYEQYF
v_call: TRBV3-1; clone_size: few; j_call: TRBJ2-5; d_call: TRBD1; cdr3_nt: TGTGCCAGCAGCCGGACAGGGGGCGTGGAGACCCAGTACTTC; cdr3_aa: CASSRTGGVETQYF
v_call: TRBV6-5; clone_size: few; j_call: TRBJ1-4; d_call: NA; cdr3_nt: TGTGCCAGCAGTTACGTGGGGCAGCTTAATGAAAAACTGTTTTTT; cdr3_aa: CASSYVGQLNEKLFF
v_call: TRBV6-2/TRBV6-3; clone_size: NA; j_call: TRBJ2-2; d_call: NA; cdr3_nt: TGTGCCAGCAGTTCCCCCCGGGAACCAAACACCGGGGAGCTGTTTTTT; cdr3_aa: CASSSPREPNTGELFF
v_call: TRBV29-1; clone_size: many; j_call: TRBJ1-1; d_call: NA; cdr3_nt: TGCAGCGTTGTGGATTCCTTGAACACTGAAGCTTTCTTT; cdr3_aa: CSVVDSLNTEAFF
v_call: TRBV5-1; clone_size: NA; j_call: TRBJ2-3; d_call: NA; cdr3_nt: TGCGCCAGCAGCTTGACAGGGGACTCCACAGATACGCAGTATTTT; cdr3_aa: CASSLTGDSTDTQYF
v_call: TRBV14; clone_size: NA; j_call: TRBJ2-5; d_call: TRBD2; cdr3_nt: TGTGCCAGCAGCCTATGGGGACTAGCTCGAGAGACCCAGTACTTC; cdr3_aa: CASSLWGLARETQYF
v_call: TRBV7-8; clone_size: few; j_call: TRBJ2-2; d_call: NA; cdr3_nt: TGTGCCAGCAGCCCTAGGGGGGCCGGGGAGCTGTTTTTT; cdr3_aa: CASSPRGAGELFF
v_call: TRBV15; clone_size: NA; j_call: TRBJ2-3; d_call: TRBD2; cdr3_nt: TGTGCCACCAGCGCCAGCGGGGGCCGGGATACGCAGTATTTT; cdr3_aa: CATSASGGRDTQYF
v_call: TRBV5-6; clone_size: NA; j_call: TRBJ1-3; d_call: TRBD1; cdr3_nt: TGTGCCAGCAGCGCCGAAGGGACAGGGAGAAACACCATATATTTT; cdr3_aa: CASSAEGTGRNTIYF
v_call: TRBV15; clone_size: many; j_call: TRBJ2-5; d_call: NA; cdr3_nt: TGTGCCACCAGCAGAGATCCGGGATATTCAGAGACCCAGTACTTC; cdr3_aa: CATSRDPGYSETQYF
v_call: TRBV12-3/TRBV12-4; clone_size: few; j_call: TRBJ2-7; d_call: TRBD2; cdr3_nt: TGTGCCAGCAGGCTTCTGGGACTAGATAACGAGCAGTACTTC; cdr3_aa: CASRLLGLDNEQYF
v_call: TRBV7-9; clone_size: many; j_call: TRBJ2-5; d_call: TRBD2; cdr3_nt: TGTGCCAGCAGCTGGGAGGGGCATCTCGGGGAGACCCAGTACTTC; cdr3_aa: CASSWEGHLGETQYF
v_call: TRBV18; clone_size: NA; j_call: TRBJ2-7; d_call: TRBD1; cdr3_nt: TGTGCCAGCTCACCACTAGGGACAGGGGGCGGCGAGCAGTACTTC; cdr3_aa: CASSPLGTGGGEQYF
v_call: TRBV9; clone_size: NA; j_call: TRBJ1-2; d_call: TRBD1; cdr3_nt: TGTGCCAGCAGCGTAGGGACAGGGAATGCTGGCTACACCTTC; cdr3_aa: CASSVGTGNAGYTF
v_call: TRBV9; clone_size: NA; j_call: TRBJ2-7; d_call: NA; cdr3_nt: TGTGCCAGCAGCGTAGAGGGCGGGCCTTCCTACGAGCAGTACTTC; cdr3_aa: CASSVEGGPSYEQYF
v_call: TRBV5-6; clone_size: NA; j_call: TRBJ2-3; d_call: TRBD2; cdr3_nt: TGTGCCAGCAGCTTGGGCGGGGGGGCCTGGGATACGCAGTATTTT; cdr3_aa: CASSLGGGAWDTQYF
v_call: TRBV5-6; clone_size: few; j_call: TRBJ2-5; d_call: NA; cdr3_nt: TGTGCCAGCAGCTTGTTTTCGGTCAAAGAGACCCAGTACTTC; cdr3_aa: CASSLFSVKETQYF
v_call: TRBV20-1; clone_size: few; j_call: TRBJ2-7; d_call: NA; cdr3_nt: TGCAGTGCTAAACTAGCAGACTACGAGCAGTACTTC; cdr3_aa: CSAKLADYEQYF
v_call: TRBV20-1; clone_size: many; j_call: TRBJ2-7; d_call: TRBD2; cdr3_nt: TGCAGTGCTAGAGCCACGACTAGCCACGAGCAGTACTTC; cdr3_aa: CSARATTSHEQYF
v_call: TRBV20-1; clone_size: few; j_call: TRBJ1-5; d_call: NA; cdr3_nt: TGCAGTGCTAGAGATAGGCAGCGAGGATATAGCAATCAGCCCCAGCATTTT; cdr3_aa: CSARDRQRGYSNQPQHF
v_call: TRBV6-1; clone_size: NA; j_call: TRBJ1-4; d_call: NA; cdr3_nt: TGTGCCAGTGAGCGGGGCGCCGAGGAAAAACTGTTTTTT; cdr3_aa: CASERGAEEKLFF
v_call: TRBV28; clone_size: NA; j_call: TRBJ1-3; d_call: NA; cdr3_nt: TGTGCCAGCAGTTTTATCAGAAACACCATATATTTT; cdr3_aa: CASSFIRNTIYF
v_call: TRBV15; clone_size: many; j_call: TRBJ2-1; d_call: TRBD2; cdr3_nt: TGTGCCACCAGCGGGGTAGCGGGAGATTACAATGAGCAGTTCTTC; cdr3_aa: CATSGVAGDYNEQFF
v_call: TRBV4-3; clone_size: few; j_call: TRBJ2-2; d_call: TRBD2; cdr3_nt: TGCGCCAGCAGCCTAAACATAGCGGGATGGCGATTCGGGGAGCTGTTTTTT; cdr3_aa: CASSLNIAGWRFGELFF
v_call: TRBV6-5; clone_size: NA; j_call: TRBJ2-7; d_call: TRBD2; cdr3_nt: TGTGCCAGCAGTTACCGGCCGTTTGCCCGGGAGGACGAGCAGTACTTC; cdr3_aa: CASSYRPFAREDEQYF
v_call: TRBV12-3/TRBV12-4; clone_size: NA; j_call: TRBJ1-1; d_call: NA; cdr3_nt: TGTGCCAGCAGTCCCCTCATCGCGTCGATGAACACTGAAGCTTTCTTT; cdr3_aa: CASSPLIASMNTEAFF
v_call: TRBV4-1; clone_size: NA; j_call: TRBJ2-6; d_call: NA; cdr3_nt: TGCGCCAGCAGCCAAGAATCCCTGACTGGGGCCAACGTCCTGACTTTC; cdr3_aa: CASSQESLTGANVLTF
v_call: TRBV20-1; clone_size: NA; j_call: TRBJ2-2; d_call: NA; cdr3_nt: TGCAGTGCCACGCGCGCGAACACCGGGGAGCTGTTTTTT; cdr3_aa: CSATRANTGELFF
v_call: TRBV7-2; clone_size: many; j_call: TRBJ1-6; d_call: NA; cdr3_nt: TGTGCCAGCAGCTTAGGGGTGGCACCCCTCCACTTT; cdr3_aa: CASSLGVAPLHF
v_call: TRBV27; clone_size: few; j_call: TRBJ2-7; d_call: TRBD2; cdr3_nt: TGTGCCAGCAGTTTTATTAGCGGGGGTGGCTCCTACGAGCAGTACTTC; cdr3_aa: CASSFISGGGSYEQYF
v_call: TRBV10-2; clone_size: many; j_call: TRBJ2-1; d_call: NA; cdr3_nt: TGCGCCATCTTGGACAGGACTAGGGGTGAGCAGTTCTTC; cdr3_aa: CAILDRTRGEQFF
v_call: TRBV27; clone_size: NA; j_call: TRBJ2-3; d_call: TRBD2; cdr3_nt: TGTGCCAGCAGTTTAATGGCGGGGGATCCCACAGATACGCAGTATTTT; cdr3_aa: CASSLMAGDPTDTQYF
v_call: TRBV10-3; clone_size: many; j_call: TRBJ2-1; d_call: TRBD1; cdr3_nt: TGTGCCATCAGTGAACCGGGACAGGGTACGAATGAGCAGTTCTTC; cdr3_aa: CAISEPGQGTNEQFF
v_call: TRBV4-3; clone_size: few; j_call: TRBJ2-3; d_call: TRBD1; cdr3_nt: TGCGCCAGCAGCCAAGGGACAGGGGACACAGATACGCAGTATTTT; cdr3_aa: CASSQGTGDTDTQYF
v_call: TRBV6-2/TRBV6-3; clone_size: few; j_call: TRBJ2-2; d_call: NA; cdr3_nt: TGTGCCAGCAGCCGTCTTAACACCGGGGAGCTGTTTTTT; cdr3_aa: CASSRLNTGELFF
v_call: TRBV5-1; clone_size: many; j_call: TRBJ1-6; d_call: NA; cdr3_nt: TGCGCCAGCAGCTTGGCCGGGACCGACAATTCACCCCTCCACTTT; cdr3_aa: CASSLAGTDNSPLHF
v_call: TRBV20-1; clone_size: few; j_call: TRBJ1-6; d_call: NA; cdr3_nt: TGCAGTGCCAACCGTCCGGGAATCTCCCTCCACTTT; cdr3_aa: CSANRPGISLHF
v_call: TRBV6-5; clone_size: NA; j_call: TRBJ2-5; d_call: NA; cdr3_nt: TGTGCCAGCAGTTACTGGGAAGGGACTCAAGAGACCCAGTACTTC; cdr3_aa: CASSYWEGTQETQYF
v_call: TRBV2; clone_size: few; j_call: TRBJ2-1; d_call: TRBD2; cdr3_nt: TGTGCCAGCAGTGAGGGCAGGGAGGGTGAGCAGTTCTTC; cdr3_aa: CASSEGREGEQFF
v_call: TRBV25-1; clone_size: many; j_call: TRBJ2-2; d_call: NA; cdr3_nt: TGTGCCAGCAGTGTACAACAGACGAACACCGGGGAGCTGTTTTTT; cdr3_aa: CASSVQQTNTGELFF